A selection of T cell receptor beta chains follows, all from one sample in a study of OX40 agonist ivuxolimab in advanced cancers. Using immunoSEQ multiplex PCR, the repertoire was profiled, and TCRdb retains in-frame clones only, with some absent. The repertoire holds roughly 56,000 clones, with around 83% as singletons. The sample consisted of CD4+ or CD8+ T cells sorted from blood, taken in a trial of the OX40 agonist ivuxolimab. Receptors were obtained from an adult with an advanced solid tumor such as melanoma, head and neck, liver or kidney cancer. Each CDR3 is given with its conserved first and last residue. A D gene is named only where the DNA matches it firmly. Clone size, where shown, is once, few, many, or a class for clones that have expanded.

d_gene	v_gene	j_gene	abundance	CDR3aa	CDR3nt
.	TRBV28	TRBJ2-5	.	CASSLEETQYF	TGTGCCAGCAGTTTAGAAGAGACCCAGTACTTC
TRBD2	TRBV7-6	TRBJ2-3	.	CASSPGRRDTQYF	TGTGCCAGCAGCCCCGGGAGGCGCGATACGCAGTATTTT
.	TRBV30	TRBJ1-4	.	CAWRNRRSLKGEKLFF	TGTGCCTGGAGAAACCGCCGGTCCCTCAAAGGTGAAAAACTGTTTTTT
TRBD2	TRBV5-1	TRBJ2-1	.	CASSLLAGGSIYNEQFF	TGCGCCAGCAGCTTGCTAGCGGGAGGATCTATCTACAATGAGCAGTTCTTC
.	TRBV2	TRBJ2-3	.	CASSRTATSTDTQYF	TGTGCCAGCAGCCGGACGGCCACGAGCACAGATACGCAGTATTTT
.	TRBV7-2	TRBJ2-2	.	CASSLAPGNTGELFF	TGTGCCAGCAGCTTAGCGCCGGGAAACACCGGGGAGCTGTTTTTT
TRBD1	TRBV18	TRBJ2-7	few	CASSPTGTGRMKQYF	TGTGCCAGCTCGCCCACCGGGACAGGAAGGATGAAGCAGTACTTC
.	TRBV19	TRBJ2-1	.	CASSMNIGDEQFF	TGTGCCAGTAGTATGAACATCGGGGATGAGCAGTTCTTC
.	TRBV29-1	TRBJ1-1	.	CSVAVGATEAFF	TGCAGCGTCGCGGTAGGGGCAACTGAAGCTTTCTTT
.	TRBV9	TRBJ2-3	few	CASSVGTGTDTQYF	TGTGCCAGCAGCGTAGGGACAGGCACAGATACGCAGTATTTT
.	TRBV5-6	TRBJ1-1	.	CASSFFNHVGTEAFF	TGTGCCAGCAGCTTCTTTAATCATGTCGGCACTGAAGCTTTCTTT
.	TRBV5-4	TRBJ2-5	once	CASSPQSDSRETQYF	TGTGCCAGCAGCCCTCAAAGTGACAGTCGAGAGACCCAGTACTTC
.	TRBV6-5	TRBJ2-5	.	CASRRFSSGRETQYF	TGTGCCAGCAGGCGATTCAGTTCAGGTCGGGAGACCCAGTACTTC
.	TRBV5-1	TRBJ2-1	.	CASSLASGSLHDEQFF	TGCGCCAGCAGCTTGGCAAGCGGGTCCCTTCACGATGAGCAGTTCTTC
TRBD2	TRBV4-2	TRBJ2-7	.	CASSQDKTSPLTYEQYF	TGTGCCAGCAGCCAAGATAAGACTAGCCCCCTCACCTACGAGCAGTACTTC
TRBD2	TRBV30	TRBJ2-5	.	CAWSVPGRREDETQYF	TGTGCCTGGAGTGTACCGGGGAGGCGGGAGGACGAGACCCAGTACTTC
.	TRBV13	TRBJ1-4	.	CASSLSSTNEKLFF	TGTGCCAGCAGCTTAAGCTCAACTAATGAAAAACTGTTTTTT
.	TRBV5-1	TRBJ1-1	.	CASSSPPRGGASTEAFF	TGCGCCAGCAGCTCACCCCCCCGTGGGGGGGCGAGCACTGAAGCTTTCTTT
.	TRBV25-1	TRBJ2-7	.	CASSVQGNEQYF	TGTGCCAGCAGTGTCCAGGGGAACGAGCAGTACTTC
.	TRBV11-2	TRBJ2-5	.	CASSTYTEGQTQYF	TGTGCCAGCAGCACATACACGGAAGGGCAGACCCAGTACTTC
.	TRBV27	TRBJ2-7	.	CASSLLREREQYF	TGTGCCAGCAGTTTACTGAGAGAAAGGGAGCAGTACTTC
.	TRBV4-1	TRBJ2-7	.	CASSQGTMASYEQYF	TGCGCCAGCAGCCAAGGCACGATGGCATCCTACGAGCAGTACTTC
.	TRBV11-2	TRBJ1-6	.	CASRGPQGNSPLHF	TGTGCCAGCAGAGGCCCGCAGGGAAATTCACCCCTCCACTTT
.	TRBV28	TRBJ2-7	.	CASSSQQGPEQYF	TGTGCCAGCAGTTCCCAACAGGGTCCCGAGCAGTACTTC
TRBD2	TRBV27	TRBJ2-1	.	CASRGLAGFNEQFF	TGTGCCAGCAGGGGACTAGCGGGTTTTAATGAGCAGTTCTTC
.	TRBV7-9	TRBJ2-7	.	CASSSSTGLYEQYF	TGTGCCAGCAGCTCGTCGACAGGACTCTACGAGCAGTACTTC
.	TRBV19	TRBJ2-1	.	CASSIGLWGFGHNEQFF	TGTGCCAGTAGTATAGGTTTGTGGGGATTTGGGCACAATGAGCAGTTCTTC
TRBD1	TRBV28	TRBJ2-2	few	CASSLLPRTGHSGELFF	TGTGCCAGCAGTTTACTCCCCAGGACAGGCCACTCCGGGGAGCTGTTTTTT
.	TRBV7-2	TRBJ1-2	.	CASSLMGSSYGYTF	TGTGCCAGCAGCTTAATGGGGAGCAGCTATGGCTACACCTTC
.	TRBV19	TRBJ2-2	.	CASSTRFTGELFF	TGTGCCAGTAGTACCCGCTTTACCGGGGAGCTGTTTTTT
.	TRBV6-5	TRBJ2-1	.	CASSYSTYSYEQFF	TGTGCCAGCAGTTACTCGACATACTCCTATGAGCAGTTCTTC
.	TRBV25-1	TRBJ1-4	.	CASRREPGEKLFF	TGTGCCAGCAGGCGGGAACCAGGAGAAAAACTGTTTTTT
.	TRBV13	TRBJ2-7	.	CASRLSGSGTTYEQYF	TGTGCCAGCAGGCTCTCGGGGAGCGGGACAACCTACGAGCAGTACTTC
TRBD1	TRBV19	TRBJ2-5	.	CASSIVGGQVPETQYF	TGTGCCAGTAGTATCGTGGGTGGACAGGTTCCAGAGACCCAGTACTTC
TRBD2	TRBV7-8	TRBJ2-5	.	CASSWPGTSGNQETQYF	TGTGCCAGCAGCTGGCCCGGGACTAGCGGTAACCAAGAGACCCAGTACTTC
.	TRBV7-9	TRBJ1-4	.	CASSSQGRGYGKLFF	TGTGCCAGCAGCTCACAGGGACGGGGGTATGGAAAACTGTTTTTT